This TCR beta chain emerged from a study of blood T cell repertoires in COVID-19. Across the whole study: Acute and convalescent COVID-19 specimens originated in the United States, Italy and Spain. The cDNA or gDNA used as material had been derived from T cells, B-cell-depleted T cells, or PBMCs.

V gave up 5 bases and J gave up 4 bases; unmatched junction bases: 9. There are 15 residues in the CDR3. The germline V gene has CDR1 MNHNY and CDR2 SVGAGI (reference sequence). In the original workflow: Reference gene primer amplification yielded estimated nucleated cell counts. Sequenced by immunoSEQ multiplex PCR; TCRdb stores in-frame clones only, minus some. That table is the source of V, J and clone size, and D and trimming were worked out from the DNA. The sample lists some 66,000 clones, approximately 93% occurring once. Sequenced: peripheral blood. The V gene is TRBV6-6, the J gene TRBJ2-7; 9 bases agree with TRBD1. The sequence came from a man between 65 and 85 years old with active COVID-19. The CDR3 here is CASSKPGQGEYEQYF. The CDR3 nucleotides are TGTGCCAGCAGTAAACCGGGACAGGGAGAATACGAGCAGTACTTC.